This T cell receptor (beta chain) was captured by sequencing in a study of blood T cells in healthy people across ages (dated by TCRdb to between 2015 and 2016). In terms of the full investigation: Template switching captured roughly one uniquely barcoded TCR beta cDNA molecule per two T cells in model experiments. The study analyzed two additional independent replicas of 1 million unique cDNA reads from the same blood draw for two donors, one aged 18 to 30 and one aged 80 or older. Donors of different ages were randomly distributed across sequencing lanes to avoid experimental bias. Age-related changes in TCR beta repertoire diversity were measured in the study by deep sequencing normalized with unique cDNA molecular identifiers. The donors were divided into four age groups: young (average roughly 17 years), middle-aged (approximately 39), aged (about 60) and long-lived (82).

A word on this clonotype: It lacks a known antigen. It has no much larger one-base neighbor in the sample; base qualities were not kept.

What the research found in general, with its limitations: A strong correlation was found between observed TCR beta diversity and the percentage of naive T cells measured by flow cytometry. Estimates of total diversity based on one million sequenced T cells were considered lower bounds and underestimates. Bulk unsorted PBMC profiling prevented conclusive comparison of naive and antigen-experienced compartments. Because the CMV infection status of the donors was unknown, age-related changes in expanded clonotypes may potentially have been confounded. Compared with the aged group, the long-lived group had more naive CD4+ T cells, fewer expanded clones and increased TCR diversity, a pattern suggesting age selection. As age increased, observed TCR beta diversity per million T cells dropped in a roughly linear way, and a significant reduction was already evident by age 40.

The approximately 39 donors, aged 6 to 90 years, were systemically healthy Caucasian individuals from Russia. Around 10 milliliters of peripheral blood were collected from each donor into EDTA-treated Vacutainer tubes. Ficoll-Paque density-gradient centrifugation was used to isolate PBMCs, with at least 6.5 million per sample. Total RNA, at least 6 micrograms per sample, was extracted from PBMCs with Trizol reagent. Naive CD45RAhigh/CD27high T cell percentages were measured by flow cytometry on a PBMC aliquot from every donor. Receptors were amplified or captured by 5' RACE. Sequencing was carried out with an Illumina HiSeq 2500. The second PCR ran for roughly 7 to 11 cycles and used a J-beta primer mix along with a sample-barcoded 5' primer. A unique molecular identifier was introduced onto each TCR beta cDNA molecule by a template-switch 5' adaptor carrying 12 random nucleotides. Each sample yielded at least 2.5 million CDR3-containing paired-end reads. All of the RNA was converted into first-strand cDNA using the Mint cDNA synthesis kit, with a TRBC-specific oligonucleotide serving as the primer. After uracil-DNA glycosylase treatment, a first 18-cycle PCR used universal primers M1SS and BC2_uni_R on all cDNA. In the source study's methods: For normalization, 1 million high-quality reads were randomly selected from each sample, with every read carrying a distinct molecular identifier. Instead of being binned into consensus sequences, reads that shared molecular identifiers were thrown out. CDR3 identification, clonotype clustering and error correction used MiTCR with a Q25 quality threshold and the strictest error-elimination algorithm. Lower-bound total TCR beta diversity was estimated with a nonparametric unseen species model using Euler transformation. TCRdb reprocessing: public reads trimmed at Q25 with fastp, clones called with MiXCR, in-frame beta chains kept. CDR3 protein sequences are deduplicated, and each keeps its most common genes and DNA. Here the V and J calls rest on TCRdb's processing, not on the authors' analysis. A total of under 950,000 distinct CDR3 sequences appear in this sample, around a fifth of them only once. The ten most abundant clones make up roughly 22% of the sample.

From the germline V gene (reference sequence), CDR1 is SEHNR and CDR2 is FQNEAQ. Its CDR3 holds 10 amino acids, cysteine through phenylalanine. The sequence is cut down to CDR3 DNA, 30 bases in frame from base 1. The trim is 5 bases for V and 6 bases for J, with a gap of 4 bases between the germline ends. Sequencing was performed on blood. This clonotype was obtained from a man in his sixties or seventies in good health. The rearranged chain carries TRBV7-9 and TRBJ1-2, with no reliable assignment of the D segment. The nucleotide sequence reads TGTGCCAGCAGCCCGCATGGCTACACCTTC. Translated, it gives CASSPHGYTF.